This T cell receptor beta chain came from a study of T cell responses to AZD1222 COVID-19 vaccine. The V end was cut by 7 bases, the J end by 0 bases, with 12 bases between. This CDR3 contains 14 residues. Germline values: CDR1 LNHDA, CDR2 SQIVND (reference sequence). Method: immunoSEQ multiplex PCR; TCRdb's copy keeps in-frame clones and lacks some. The sample lists about 110,000 clones, approximately 85% occurring once. This clonotype originated in an adult in good health. The chain is built from TRBV19 and TRBJ1-1, with D unclear. Sequenced material: peripheral blood, taken on day 0 of MenACWY control vaccination. For the CDR3, the DNA is TGTGCCAGTACGGAGGGAACCATGAACACTGAAGCTTTCTTT. Its protein product is CASTEGTMNTEAFF.